At least ten counts were recorded for the clone carrying this TCR beta chain. V lost 1 base, J lost 5 bases, and 9 bases lay in between. The CDR3 is 12 amino acids. Germline V gene data show CDR1 as DFQATT and CDR2 as SNEGSKA (reference sequence). There were TCR beta CDR3 regions amplified from RNA transcripts. A set of HTBI primers served as the primers for a first-round RT-PCR of the TCR CDR3. TCRdb used MiXCR to reprocess the multiplex PCR reads, holding one entry per CDR3 protein. The sample consists of approximately 210,000 distinct CDR3 sequences, roughly 18% of them appearing once. This record belongs to a study of T cells in Graves' hyperthyroidism and ophthalmopathy. Using about 10 ml of fresh peripheral blood, PBMCs were prepared.

This clonotype originated in a man aged 45-65 years with Graves' hyperthyroidism. The rearrangement uses TRBV20-1 and TRBJ2-7; D is possibly TRBD1 or TRBD2 (6 bases each). The material sequenced was blood. The CDR3 coding sequence is TGCAGTGCTAGAGGCGGGGACAACGAGCAGTACTTC. Residues: CSARGGDNEQYF.